Following are 14 T cell receptor beta chains from one sample sequenced in a study of patients and donors after allogeneic stem cell transplantation. TCRdb itself ran the RT-PCR reads through MiXCR, one entry per CDR3 protein. The sample contains 900,000 to 1,000,000 distinct CDR3 sequences, roughly 18% of which appear only once. The sequencing sample was made of blood, either unsorted or a sorted T cell fraction (not recorded which). Receptors were obtained from a human donor who was either an allogeneic HSCT recipient or a stem cell or donor lymphocyte infusion donor (not recorded which). It is not recorded whose cells these are; they may come from a transplant donor.

The chain combines TRBV5-1 with TRBJ1-2, with D maybe TRBD1 (6 bases). This CDR3 has 14 amino acids. The germline gives CDR1 SGHRS, CDR2 YFSETQ. The V and J ends lost 2 bases and 4 bases respectively, with 12 bases between them. The CDR3 loop reads CASSLRDTFYGYTF. The CDR3 coding sequence is TGCGCCAGCAGCTTACGGGACACCTTCTATGGCTACACCTTC.

V is TRBV6-2 or TRBV6-3 and J is TRBJ1-6, with D uncertain. The CDR3 consists of 13 residues. The germline gives CDR1 MNHEY, CDR2 SVGEGT. V was shortened by 7 bases and J by 9 bases, with 13 bases between the two germline ends. The CDR3 bases are TGTGCCAGCATGAGCTTCTCTAGTTCACCCCTCCACTTT. Protein: CASMSFSSSPLHF.

This clonotype was picked up a small number of times. The chain joins TRBV20-1 to TRBJ2-1; TRBD1 matches 9 bases. Germline V gene sequence: CDR1 DFQATT, CDR2 SNEGSKA (reference sequence). CDR3 length: 14 residues. Losses at the gene ends were 6 bases for V and 0 bases for J; bases not matched to a gene: 3. The CDR3 nucleotides read TGCAGTGCACCGGACAGGGGCTCCTACAATGAGCAGTTCTTC. Amino acids: CSAPDRGSYNEQFF.

This clonotype was detected many times. The chain recombines TRBV20-1 with TRBJ1-3; D perhaps matches TRBD1 (6 bases). Germline V gene lookup returns CDR1 DFQATT and CDR2 SNEGSKA (reference sequence). The CDR3 runs to 15 residues. V gave up 1 base and J gave up 2 bases, with 12 bases separating them. CDR3 DNA: TGCAGTGCTAGAGCTCTCAGGGGCGCTGGAAACACCATATATTTT. Protein sequence: CSARALRGAGNTIYF.

About this clonotype: A junction boundary mismatches the germline segment, possibly from a read error. The CDR3 DNA is TGTGCCAGCAGATTATCCTCGGGGGGGGACTACGAGCAGTACTTC. This translates into CASRLSSGGDYEQYF. V and J are TRBV27 and TRBJ2-7; 8 bases align to TRBD2. The germline V gene has CDR1 MNHEY and CDR2 SMNVEV (reference sequence). The CDR3 spans 15 residues.

This clonotype was seen just once. The chain carries TRBV29-1 and TRBJ2-7; 10 bases line up with TRBD2. V dropped 5 bases and J dropped 7; count of bases not matched to a gene: 11. CDR3 length equals 14 residues. Per germline, CDR1 SQVTM and CDR2 ANQGSEA. The CDR3: CSVRGAGGPWEQYF. The CDR3 region has the DNA TGCAGCGTTAGAGGAGCGGGAGGGCCTTGGGAGCAGTACTTC.

This clonotype was picked up a small number of times. CDR3: CASSFMQRGRSEAFF. The CDR3 DNA is TGTGCCAGCAGTTTTATGCAACGGGGACGGTCTGAAGCTTTCTTT. The rearrangement joins TRBV27 to TRBJ1-1, with D possibly being TRBD1 (5 bases). The germline CDR1 and CDR2 sequences are MNHEY and SMNVEV (reference sequence). V was cut by 3 bases and J by 6 bases, with 17 bases left in between. The CDR3 sequence is 15 residues long.

The table lists this clonotype with many counts. The V call is TRBV5-1, the J call TRBJ1-3; possibly TRBD1 for D (5 bases). Germline V gene sequence: CDR1 SGHRS, CDR2 YFSETQ. CDR3 length: 15 residues. V lost 4 bases and J 0 bases, leaving 11 bases between the germline ends. For the CDR3, the DNA is TGCGCCAGCAGCGCGACCGGGACCTCTGGAAACACCATATATTTT. Residues: CASSATGTSGNTIYF. Full variable domain (rest looked up from reference TRBV5-1 and TRBJ1-3): KAGVTQTPRYLIKTRGQQVTLSCSPISGHRSVSWYQQTPGQGLQFLFEYFSETQRNKGNFPGRFSGRQFSNSRSEMNVSTLELGDSALYLCASSATGTSGNTIYFGEGSWLTVV.

V and J are TRBV29-1 and TRBJ1-1; D uncertain. Germline assignment: CDR1 SQVTM and CDR2 ANQGSEA. V lost 6 bases to trimming and J lost 2 bases, with 10 bases between them. There are 12 residues in the CDR3. The CDR3, as DNA: TGCAGCGTCCCCAAGATTAACACTGAAGCTTTCTTT. It specifies CSVPKINTEAFF. Supplemented by reference TRBV29-1 and TRBJ1-1, the full variable domain reads SAVISQKPSRDICQRGTSLTIQCQVDSQVTMMFWYRQQPGQSLTLIATANQGSEATYESGFVIDKFPISRPNLTFSTLTVSNMSPEDSSIYLCSVPKINTEAFFGQGTRLTVV.

A few counts support this clonotype. The CDR3 loop is CSASGSTGDTEAFF. CDR3 DNA sequence: TGCAGTGCTAGTGGCTCCACTGGGGACACTGAAGCTTTCTTT. This chain uses TRBV20-1 with TRBJ1-1; unclear D gene. Germline CDR1 DFQATT, CDR2 SNEGSKA (reference sequence). Trimming pared 3 bases from V and 3 bases from J, leaving 14 bases between. The CDR3 has 14 amino acids.

The chain uses TRBV29-1 and TRBJ1-2; the D is unclear. Looked up from germline, CDR1 is SQVTM and CDR2 is ANQGSEA. V shed 6 bases and J shed 5 bases, with 16 bases lying between them. The CDR3 runs 13 residues. The DNA of the CDR3 is TGCAGCGTAGACGAAATGCGGGCTTATGGCTACACCTTC. Its translation is CSVDEMRAYGYTF.

V and J are TRBV2 and TRBJ1-1; possible D gene TRBD1, 5 bases. CDR1 SNHLY and CDR2 FYNNEI come from the germline V gene. Trimming stripped 2 bases from V and 5 bases from J, with 12 bases between. This CDR3 region has 14 residues. CDR3 sequence (DNA): TGTGCCAGCAGTGAACAGGGTCCCGGTACTGAAGCTTTCTTT. Protein: CASSEQGPGTEAFF.

The chain recombines TRBV19 with TRBJ1-5; perhaps TRBD1 as D (5 bases). The CDR3 is 20 residues long. Germline V gene data show CDR1 as LNHDA and CDR2 as SQIVND (reference sequence). The ends were cut back, 5 bases at V and 0 bases at J, with 26 bases in the middle. For the CDR3, the DNA is TGTGCCAGTAGTCAGGGACGCTTTTCTTCACACCTATATAGCAATCAGCCCCAGCATTTT. Amino acid sequence: CASSQGRFSSHLYSNQPQHF. The variable domain in full, with the rest retrieved from reference TRBV19 and TRBJ1-5, is DGGITQSPKYLFRKEGQNVTLSCEQNLNHDAMYWYRQDPGQGLRLIYYSQIVNDFQKGDIAEGYSVSREKKESFPLTVTSAQKNPTAFYLCASSQGRFSSHLYSNQPQHFGDGTRLSIL.

Turning to this clonotype: A read error may explain this, as a much larger clone is one base away. V gene TRBV7-8 combines with J gene TRBJ1-1; TRBD1 might be the D (5 bases). The germline V gene encodes CDR1 SGHVS and CDR2 FQNEAQ. The V and J ends lost 1 base and 1 base respectively, with 7 bases between them. The CDR3 runs to 14 residues. The CDR3 bases are TGTGCCAGCAGCTTAGGGGACGGGAACACTGAAGCTTTCTTT. Translation: CASSLGDGNTEAFF.